The 22 T cell receptor beta chains below come from one sample, sequenced in a study of shared clonotypes between healthy human individuals (dated by TCRdb to 2018 to 2020). Receptors were amplified or captured by the immunoSEQ multiplex PCR assay. TCRdb carries this immuneACCESS record with in-frame sequences only. Its versions omit some clonotypes, under half of them owing to an unresolved V gene in the studies checked, with the rest unexplained. For this sample there are about half a million clones; roughly four fifths appear just once. Clones ranked in the top ten supply 12% of the sample. Sequencing input: PBMCs. These receptors originate from a middle-aged woman in good health. Some clones in this sample may be carry-over from other donors' samples.

The gene calls are TRBV28 and TRBJ2-2; D may match TRBD1 or TRBD2 (5 bases each). Deletions cut 8 bases from V and 6 bases from J, with 10 bases between. Germline V gives CDR1 MDHEN, CDR2 SYDVKM. This CDR3 has 12 residues. CDR3 loop: CASGDVAGELFF. Here the CDR3 DNA reads TGTGCCAGCGGGGACGTGGCCGGGGAGCTGTTTTTT.

The gene calls are TRBV27 and TRBJ2-7; TRBD2 matches at 8 bases. Losses at the gene ends were 5 bases for V and 3 bases for J; bases not matched to a gene: 0. This CDR3 is 12 amino acids long. Germline CDR1 MNHEY, CDR2 SMNVEV (reference sequence). CDR3 protein: CASSTSGYEQYF. CDR3 coding DNA: TGTGCCAGCAGTACTAGCGGCTACGAGCAGTACTTC.

On this clone itself: A single base separates this from a much larger clone, so it may be a read error. This chain joins TRBV27 and TRBJ2-7; tentatively, D is TRBD1 (6 bases). V shed 2 bases and J shed 2 bases, with 10 bases lying between them. Germline lookup yields CDR1 MNHEY and CDR2 SMNVEV (reference sequence). The CDR3 runs 14 residues. This CDR3 is CASSLGGSTYEQYF. CDR3 nucleotides: TGTGCCAGCAGTTTAGGGGGCAGCACCTACGAGCAGTACTTC.

The CDR3 loop reads CASSERLAGQVTDTQYF. The CDR3 bases are TGTGCCAGCAGTGAGAGACTAGCGGGTCAGGTCACAGATACGCAGTATTTT. The chain employs TRBV6-1 and TRBJ2-3; TRBD2 aligns across 10 bases. The germline gives CDR1 MNHNS, CDR2 SASEGT. The J segment lost 2 bases and the V segment lost 3 bases, leaving 8 bases of the junction unmatched. CDR3 size: 17 residues.

The sample holds a few counts of this clone. A single base is all that separates this from a far larger clone, so a read error is likely. This chain links TRBV18 with TRBJ2-6; 13 positions match TRBD2. CDR1 and CDR2 from the germline V gene are KGHSH and LQKENI. The CDR3 covers 19 residues. The CDR3 here is CASSPLALAGGSGADVLTF. The CDR3 DNA reads TGTGCCAGCTCACCACTCGCACTAGCGGGAGGGTCTGGGGCCGACGTCCTGACTTTC.

The J gene is TRBJ1-2, the V gene TRBV6-5; no firm D call. Germline loops: CDR1 MNHEY, CDR2 SVGAGI. This CDR3 has 13 residues. Trimming stripped 0 bases from V and 2 bases from J, with 4 bases between. The CDR3 DNA sequence: TGTGCCAGCAGTTACTCAGGGAACTATGGCTACACCTTC. Translated: CASSYSGNYGYTF.

The chain combines TRBV5-8 with TRBJ2-3; 9 nucleotides match TRBD2. The CDR3 runs to 15 residues. Germline CDR1 is SGHTS and CDR2 is YDEGEE. The trim removed 3 bases at V and 6 bases at J, leaving 8 bases unmatched. The CDR3: CASSSGLASQDTQYF. As DNA, the CDR3 is TGTGCCAGCAGCTCTGGACTAGCGTCACAGGATACGCAGTATTTT. Variable domain in full (rest from reference TRBV5-8 and TRBJ2-3): EAGVTQSPTHLIKTRGQQATLRCSPISGHTSVYWYQQALGLGLQFLLWYDEGEERNRGNFPPRFSGRQFPNYSSELNVNALELEDSALYLCASSSGLASQDTQYFGPGTRLTVL.

This clone was observed many times. The chain couples TRBV14 to TRBJ2-3, with 10 positions matching TRBD1. CDR1 is SGHDN, CDR2 FVKESK, per germline. With V trimmed by 2 bases and J by 5 bases, 10 bases remained unmatched. The CDR3 covers 17 residues. The CDR3, as DNA: TGTGCCAGCAGCCAACACCCGGGACAGGGGCCTGGAGATACGCAGTATTTT. Its protein is CASSQHPGQGPGDTQYF.

This clone appeared a single time. CDR3 in DNA: TGTGCCATCAGTGAGTCCACAGGGGCCAGCAATCAGCCCCAGCATTTT. Translated: CAISESTGASNQPQHF. The chain employs TRBV10-3 and TRBJ1-5, with 7 nucleotides matching TRBD1. Germline V gene lookup returns CDR1 ENHRY and CDR2 SYGVKD. V gave up 0 bases and J gave up 1 base; unmatched junction bases: 3. The CDR3 spans 16 residues.

This chain joins TRBV30 and TRBJ1-1; D unresolved. This CDR3 is built from 13 residues. Trimming shortened V by 2 bases and J by 5 bases, and 12 bases separated the two germline ends. The germline V gene has CDR1 GTSNPN and CDR2 SVGIG (reference sequence). The CDR3 nucleotides read TGTGCCTGGAGTTTCCAGAGGGATACTGAAGCTTTCTTT. It translates to CAWSFQRDTEAFF.

The CDR3 bases are TGTGCCAGCAGCCGGACAGACCTAAACTATGGCTACACCTTC. Protein product: CASSRTDLNYGYTF. V gene TRBV2 combines with J gene TRBJ1-2, with D possibly TRBD1 on 6 matching bases. Looked up from germline, CDR1 is SNHLY and CDR2 is FYNNEI. V lost 6 bases and J lost 2, with 13 bases in between. This CDR3 contains 14 residues.

Notes on this clone: This sequence may be a read error, since a much larger clone differs from it by one base. The V and J genes are TRBV5-4 and TRBJ2-5; no clear D gene. Trimming took off 0 bases at V and 7 bases at J, with 10 bases between the two ends. The CDR3 covers 13 residues. Looked up from germline, CDR1 is SGHNT and CDR2 is YYREEE (reference sequence). CDR3 residues: CASSLDTPGTQYF. In DNA form, the CDR3 reads TGTGCCAGCAGCTTGGACACCCCGGGGACCCAGTACTTC.

This clone was counted once. The gene calls are TRBV28 and TRBJ2-2, with 11 nucleotides matching TRBD2. Trimming cost V 6 bases and J 0 bases; bases outside gene matches: 6. The germline V gene encodes CDR1 MDHEN and CDR2 SYDVKM. The CDR3 has 17 residues. The CDR3 DNA is TGTGCCAGCAGCACGACTAGCGGGGCCGCGAACACCGGGGAGCTGTTTTTT. Protein sequence: CASSTTSGAANTGELFF.

V gene TRBV7-6 combines with J gene TRBJ2-7; the D gene is possibly TRBD1 (5 bases). The germline V gene has CDR1 SGHVS and CDR2 FNYEAQ. CDR3 size: 14 residues. The V end lost 1 base, the J end lost 6 bases, and 13 bases lay between the germline ends. The CDR3 region has the DNA TGTGCCAGCAGCTTAGGACAGCGAGGCGGCGAGCAGTACTTC. Its protein is CASSLGQRGGEQYF.

This clone occurred a few times. The chain couples TRBV7-9 to TRBJ2-2, with D perhaps TRBD1 (5 bases). The CDR3 sequence is 14 residues long. V lost 2 bases to trimming and J lost 6 bases, with 10 bases between them. Germline assignment: CDR1 SEHNR and CDR2 FQNEAQ (reference sequence). CDR3 coding DNA: TGTGCCAGCAGCTTATCAGGGCGGTCCGGGGAGCTGTTTTTT. This codes for CASSLSGRSGELFF.

Comment on this clone: Germline and junction disagree at one end, which may indicate a read error. The chain recombines TRBV7-7 with TRBJ2-2; D is undetermined. Germline assignment: CDR1 SSHAT and CDR2 FNYEAQ (reference sequence). The CDR3 covers 15 residues. The CDR3 DNA sequence: TGTGCTAGCAGCTTAGAAGGAAGGGCAGCCGGGGAGCTGTTTTTT. Residues: CASSLEGRAAGELFF.

The chain employs TRBV5-6 and TRBJ2-1, with unresolved D. The CDR3 is made up of 13 amino acids. Germline V gene data show CDR1 as SGHDT and CDR2 as YYEEEE. Between the trimmed V and J ends, which lost 4 bases and 13 bases, there was a span of 18 bases. The CDR3 bases are TGTGCCAGCAGCCTGACCGCACGAGGTTCCCAGTTCTTC. As protein: CASSLTARGSQFF. The variable domain in full, completed from reference TRBV5-6 and TRBJ2-1, reads DAGVTQSPTHLIKTRGQQVTLRCSPKSGHDTVSWYQQALGQGPQFIFQYYEEEERQRGNFPDRFSGHQFPNYSSELNVNALLLGDSALYLCASSLTARGSQFFGPGTRLTVL.

The V gene is TRBV7-9, the J gene TRBJ2-1; 10 positions agree with TRBD2. This CDR3 spans 17 amino acids. The ends lost 3 bases at V and 1 base at J; junction bases unmatched: 6. Germline values: CDR1 SEHNR, CDR2 FQNEAQ (reference sequence). CDR3: CASSLLAGAGSYNEQFF. The CDR3, as DNA: TGTGCCAGCAGCTTGCTAGCGGGAGCGGGGTCCTACAATGAGCAGTTCTTC.

The chain is built from TRBV9 and TRBJ2-3; D is ambiguous. Germline CDR1 reads SGDLS; CDR2 reads YYNGEE. V lost 1 base, J lost 3 bases, and 6 bases lay in between. This CDR3 contains 13 residues. Here the CDR3 reads CASSVHGTDTQYF. The CDR3 region has the DNA TGTGCCAGCAGCGTACACGGGACAGATACGCAGTATTTT.

This chain joins TRBV20-1 and TRBJ1-2; D might be TRBD1 (5 bases). V lost 0 bases and J lost 10, with 9 bases in between. CDR3 size: 11 residues. CDR1 is DFQATT and CDR2 is SNEGSKA in the germline V gene (reference sequence). For the CDR3, the DNA is TGCAGTGCTAGAGAAGGGGCGGACTACACCTTC. Translation gives CSAREGADYTF.

Concerning this clone: This likely came from a read error, as a far larger clone is one base away. This sample includes further DNA sequences coding for the same CDR3. The chain joins TRBV30 to TRBJ2-1, with TRBD2 matching 9 bases. Germline V gene sequence: CDR1 GTSNPN, CDR2 SVGIG (reference sequence). This CDR3 contains 14 residues. The CDR3 DNA is TGCGCCTGGATCGGGACTAGCACCTACAATGAGCAGTTCTTC. Protein: CAWIGTSTYNEQFF.

This clone was counted ten times or more. This chain joins TRBV7-2 and TRBJ2-5, with a possible D match to TRBD1 (5 bases). V was cut by 3 bases and J by 5 bases, with 10 bases left in between. CDR1 SGHTA and CDR2 FQGNSA come from the germline V gene. The CDR3 has 13 amino acids. The CDR3 sequence: CASSFQGGETQYF. DNA for the CDR3: TGTGCCAGCAGCTTCCAGGGCGGCGAGACCCAGTACTTC.